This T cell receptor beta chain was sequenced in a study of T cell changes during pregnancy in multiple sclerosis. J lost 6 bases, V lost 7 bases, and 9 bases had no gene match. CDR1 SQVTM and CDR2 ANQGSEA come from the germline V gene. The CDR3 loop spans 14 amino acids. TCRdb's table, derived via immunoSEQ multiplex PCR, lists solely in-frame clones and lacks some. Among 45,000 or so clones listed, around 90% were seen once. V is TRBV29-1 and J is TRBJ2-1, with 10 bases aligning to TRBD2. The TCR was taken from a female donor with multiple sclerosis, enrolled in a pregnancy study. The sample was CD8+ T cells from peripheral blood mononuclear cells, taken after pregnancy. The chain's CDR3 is CSAEAGGPFNEQFF. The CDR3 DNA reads TGCAGCGCCGAAGCGGGAGGGCCGTTCAATGAGCAGTTCTTC.